This T cell receptor beta chain was recovered during a study of T cells in Graves' hyperthyroidism and ophthalmopathy (dated by TCRdb to between 2019 and 2020). Turning to the overall study: A discovery cohort of roughly 100 patients, 43 with Graves' ophthalmopathy and roughly 59 with stable Graves' hyperthyroidism, was used to find distinguishing TCR V-J signatures. In roughly six Graves' hyperthyroidism patients, the study also compared T-cell repertoires from thyroid tissue with T-cell repertoires from blood. The 100 or so discovery patients were randomly split 7:3 into training and test sets. After sampling, hyperthyroidism patients received methimazole starting at 30 mg daily, and ophthalmopathy patients received high-dose intravenous methylprednisolone. Whether ophthalmopathy could be predicted prospectively was tested in an independent validation cohort made up of roughly 20 hyperthyroidism patients plus 17 patients who later progressed to ophthalmopathy. The paper reports TCR Vbeta CDR3 sequencing of approximately 140 peripheral blood samples: under 45 ophthalmopathy, about 75 hyperthyroidism and around 17 progressor patients. The investigation overall reported the following: Sample size was not statistically predetermined, and investigators were not blinded to group allocation. Most expanded thyroid clonotypes (frequency above 0.001) were also detected in blood, a finding suggesting that blood repertoires may reflect thyroid immune responses. A model built on a 13 V-J signature distinguished ophthalmopathy from stable hyperthyroidism, reaching 85% to 90% sensitivity and 81% to 83% specificity in cross-validation and 80%/75% in testing. In validation, the model predicted progression to ophthalmopathy a median of approximately 6.6 months before onset, with over 60% sensitivity and more than 72% specificity.

The CDR3 has 13 amino acids, counting the end cysteine and phenylalanine. Only the CDR3 part of the read is kept: 39 bases, read in frame from the first base. V lost 4 bases and J lost 8 bases; the stretch between them is 14 bases long. The germline V gene specifies SGHAT as CDR1 and FQNNGV as CDR2. This clonotype was detected a few times. It has no known antigen specificity. No much larger clone is present one base from it, and per-base qualities are unavailable. The study excluded patients with uncontrolled infections, other autoimmune diseases, pregnancy or lactation. Diagnoses were based on clinical symptoms, serum thyroxine and TRAb, thyroid ultrasound and orbital computed tomography. Trizol reagent was used to extract total RNA, and RNA quality was then checked on an Agilent 2100 Bioanalyzer. The TCR beta CDR3 regions were amplified from the RNA transcripts. A first-round RT-PCR of the TCR CDR3 used the HTBI primer set with the Qiagen OneStep RT-PCR kit. A second multiplex PCR round built the libraries, followed by size selection and purification. Sequencing of the libraries was done on an Illumina HiSeq2000 using paired-end 100 bp reads. Concerning the study's data processing: SOAPnuke was used to process the raw data, throwing out any read that contained adapters or uncalled bases, had a mean Phred below 15, or lacked an exact constant-primer or identifier match. High-quality paired reads were merged using COPE v1.2.5, and each unique nucleotide sequence was defined as a clonotype. Clonotypes were aligned to IMGT TRBV, TRBD and TRBJ reference segments using MiTCR v1.1. The analysis included only V-J combinations with a frequency above 0.0001, which together covered approximately 99% of the repertoires. The TCS score was defined as the ratio of F50 (clonal expansion) to E x V (chaos), calculated using BLOSUM62-based TCRdist between CDR3 peptides within each V-J. Welch's t-statistics and random forest reduced 500 to 550 V-J features to around 14, which were used in a naive Bayes classifier (R e1071). The Morisita-Horn index was used to measure how similar the thyroid and blood repertoires were. The public reads were reprocessed in TCRdb via fastp at Q25 and MiXCR, keeping in-frame beta chains. Duplicate CDR3 protein sequences are folded into a single record with the most common DNA and genes. The V and J calls shown here were made by TCRdb, not taken from the authors' results. This sample has roughly 500,000 distinct CDR3 sequences in its table, and 35% to 50% of those were observed once. The top ten clonotypes cover about 45% of the sample.

The chain couples TRBV11-2 to TRBJ1-1; too little of a D gene remains to name it. The sequence came from an adult woman with Graves' disease, either hyperthyroidism or ophthalmopathy (not recorded which). The sequenced sample consisted of peripheral blood or thyroid tissue (not recorded which). The DNA sequence reads TGTGCCAGCAGCTCCTCGACGACTACCGAAGCTTTCTTT. This is translated as CASSSSTTTEAFF. With the portions outside the CDR3 filled from the reference TRBV11-2 and TRBJ1-1 genes, the complete variable region becomes EAGVAQSPRYKIIEKRQSVAFWCNPISGHATLYWYQQILGQGPKLLIQFQNNGVVDDSQLPKDRFSAERLKGVDSTLKIQPAKLEDSAVYLCASSSSTTTEAFFGQGTRLTVV.